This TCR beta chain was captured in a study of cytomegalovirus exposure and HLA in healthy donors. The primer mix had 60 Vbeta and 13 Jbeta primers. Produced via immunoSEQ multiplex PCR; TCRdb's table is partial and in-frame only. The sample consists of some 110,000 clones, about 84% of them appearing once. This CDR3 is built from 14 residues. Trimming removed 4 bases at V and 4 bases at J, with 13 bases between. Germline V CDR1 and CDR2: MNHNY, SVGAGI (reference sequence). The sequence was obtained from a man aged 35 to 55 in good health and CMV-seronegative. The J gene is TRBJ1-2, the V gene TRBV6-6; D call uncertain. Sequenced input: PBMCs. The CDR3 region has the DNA TGTGCCAGCAGTTTACCTGGCCAGTCCTATGGCTACACCTTC. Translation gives CASSLPGQSYGYTF.